These 12 T cell receptor beta chains originate from one sample sequenced in a study of cytotoxic CD8 clonotypes in ibrutinib-treated CLL. Some clones are missing from TCRdb's copy, which holds only in-frame ones; the method was immunoSEQ multiplex PCR. The table shows about 24,000 clones, with 55% to 85% occurring only once. Sequencing was performed on PBMCs, taken after 12 months of ibrutinib treatment. The source of these receptors is a human donor with chronic lymphocytic leukemia.

This clone was seen a handful of times. This chain uses TRBV5-6 with TRBJ2-1; 9 positions match TRBD1. This CDR3 has 17 residues. J was trimmed by 2 bases and V by 0 bases; bases with no gene match: 6. Germline CDR1 and CDR2: SGHDT and YYEEEE. CDR3 nucleotides: TGTGCCAGCAGCTTGGCCGGGACAGGGCAGCCCTACAATGAGCAGTTCTTC. Its translation is CASSLAGTGQPYNEQFF.

The V gene is TRBV7-9, the J gene TRBJ1-2; D remains unclear. Germline loops: CDR1 SEHNR, CDR2 FQNEAQ (reference sequence). V lost 1 base, J lost 8 bases, and 17 bases lay in between. The CDR3 totals 15 residues. CDR3 DNA: TGTGCCAGCAGCTTAGAGGTTCAGCCCCAGCGGGGCTACACCTTC. Amino acids: CASSLEVQPQRGYTF.

The chain has TRBV7-9 and TRBJ2-6, with D unresolved. V was clipped by 5 bases and J by 0 bases, with 11 bases between them. CDR1 and CDR2 from the germline V gene are SEHNR and FQNEAQ (reference sequence). This CDR3 is built from 16 residues. The CDR3 sequence: CASSVPVVSGANVLTF. CDR3 DNA sequence: TGTGCCAGCAGCGTCCCGGTCGTCTCTGGGGCCAACGTCCTGACTTTC. The full variable domain, with the rest looked up from reference TRBV7-9 and TRBJ2-6, is DTGVSQNPRHKITKRGQNVTFRCDPISEHNRLYWYRQTLGQGPEFLTYFQNEAQLEKSRLLSDRFSAERPKGSFSTLEIQRTEQGDSAMYLCASSVPVVSGANVLTFGAGSRLTVL.

This clone was detected only once. This chain joins TRBV6-5 and TRBJ1-1; 9 positions match TRBD1. V shed 6 bases and J 0 bases; nucleotides not matched to a gene: 5. Germline V gene lookup returns CDR1 MNHEY and CDR2 SVGAGI. This CDR3 has 15 amino acids. In DNA form, the CDR3 reads TGTGCCAGCAGGGCCCGGGACAGGGTGAACACTGAAGCTTTCTTT. As protein: CASRARDRVNTEAFF.

The chain joins TRBV18 to TRBJ2-5; D gene ambiguous. V was cut by 6 bases and J by 0 bases, with 5 bases left in between. Germline V gives CDR1 KGHSH, CDR2 LQKENI. This CDR3 is 12 amino acids long. CDR3 region: CASSSYQETQYF. The CDR3 nucleotides are TGTGCCAGCTCCTCCTACCAAGAGACCCAGTACTTC.

The rearrangement joins TRBV7-2 to TRBJ2-5; TRBD1 or TRBD2 may be the D gene (6 bases each). Deletions cut 0 bases from V and 4 bases from J, with 15 bases between. There are 16 residues in the CDR3. In germline, CDR1 is SGHTA, CDR2 FQGNSA. CDR3 amino acids: CASSLAGGLLSETQYF. CDR3 sequence (DNA): TGTGCCAGCAGCTTAGCGGGGGGCCTCCTCTCAGAGACCCAGTACTTC. The full variable domain, completed using reference TRBV7-2 and TRBJ2-5, is GAGVSQSPSNKVTEKGKDVELRCDPISGHTALYWYRQSLGQGLEFLIYFQGNSAPDKSGLPSDRFSAERTGGSVSTLTIQRTQQEDSAVYLCASSLAGGLLSETQYFGPGTRLLVL.

V is TRBV11-2 and J is TRBJ2-5; D may be TRBD2 (7 bases). Deletions cut 5 bases from V and 1 base from J, with 14 bases between. The CDR3 runs to 15 residues. The V gene's germline CDR1 is SGHAT and CDR2 FQNNGV. The CDR3: CASSQFAGAQETQYF. The CDR3 DNA reads as TGTGCCAGCAGCCAGTTCGCGGGGGCCCAAGAGACCCAGTACTTC.

The V gene is TRBV4-1, the J gene TRBJ2-6; D assignment may be TRBD1 or TRBD2 (5 bases each). Germline lookup yields CDR1 MGHRA and CDR2 YSYEKL. There are 21 residues in the CDR3. V lost 0 bases and J lost 0, with 21 bases in between. The CDR3 reads CASSQDLPGRVSFSGANVLTF. In DNA form, the CDR3 reads TGCGCCAGCAGCCAAGACCTACCGGGGCGCGTATCCTTCTCTGGGGCCAACGTCCTGACTTTC.

This clone has a single count. The chain employs TRBV18 and TRBJ2-7; D remains ambiguous. The CDR3 runs to 14 residues. Germline V gives CDR1 KGHSH, CDR2 LQKENI. V shed 3 bases and J shed 2 bases, with 11 bases lying between them. The CDR3 DNA reads TGTGCCAGCTCACCGACGGACCTAGCCTACGAGCAGTACTTC. Translation gives CASSPTDLAYEQYF. Supplemented by reference TRBV18 and TRBJ2-7, the full variable domain reads NAGVMQNPRHLVRRRGQEARLRCSPMKGHSHVYWYRQLPEEGLKFMVYLQKENIIDESGMPKERFSAEFPKEGPSILRIQQVVRGDSAAYFCASSPTDLAYEQYFGPGTRLTVT.

This clone has only a few counts. V and J are TRBV5-1 and TRBJ2-5, with a tentative D call TRBD2 (6 bases). Germline CDR1 and CDR2: SGHRS and YFSETQ. There are 14 residues in the CDR3. Between the trimmed V and J ends, which lost 2 bases and 2 bases, there was a span of 10 bases. CDR3 coding DNA: TGCGCCAGCAGCTTAGGAGGGGTTCAAGAGACCCAGTACTTC. Translating gives CASSLGGVQETQYF.

This rearrangement joins TRBV2 to TRBJ2-5; 12 positions agree with TRBD2. The CDR3 has 15 amino acids. V was pared by 7 bases and J by 2 bases, with 5 bases of the junction left unmatched. Germline loops: CDR1 SNHLY, CDR2 FYNNEI. Here the CDR3 reads CASNRTSGAQETQYF. In DNA, the CDR3 is TGTGCCAGCAACCGGACTAGCGGGGCTCAAGAGACCCAGTACTTC.

This rearrangement joins TRBV25-1 to TRBJ2-2; D perhaps matches TRBD1 (5 bases). V gave up 1 base and J gave up 6 bases, with 12 bases separating them. Germline CDR1 reads MGHDK; CDR2 reads SYGVNS. The CDR3 covers 15 residues. CDR3 protein: CASSESRGAAGELFF. The CDR3 DNA follows: TGTGCCAGCAGTGAATCTAGGGGCGCCGCCGGGGAGCTGTTTTTT.